The rows below give T cell receptor beta chains drawn from one sample of a study of blood T cell repertoires in COVID-19. Method: immunoSEQ multiplex PCR; TCRdb's copy keeps in-frame clones and lacks some. This table has approximately 80,000 clones, 88% appearing once. Sequenced material: peripheral blood. The receptors come from a woman older than 75 with acute or convalescent COVID-19. Each CDR3 is given with its conserved first and last residue. Each record gives: V gene, D gene, J gene, clone size, CDR3 protein, CDR3 DNA. The D gene is left open where the match is weak. Size tells how often a clone was seen (once, few, many) or the class of an expanded clone, and some rows leave it out.

v_call: TRBV29-1
d_call: TRBD1
j_call: TRBJ2-1
clone_size: once
cdr3_aa: CSADRLNEQFF
cdr3_nt: TGCAGCGCGGACAGGCTCAATGAGCAGTTCTTC

v_call: TRBV14
d_call: TRBD1
j_call: TRBJ1-6
clone_size: few
cdr3_aa: CASSRPGQYNSPLHF
cdr3_nt: TGTGCCAGCAGCCGTCCGGGACAGTATAATTCACCCCTCCACTTT

v_call: TRBV30
d_call: TRBD1
j_call: TRBJ1-4
clone_size: .
cdr3_aa: CAWSQGALSNEKLFF
cdr3_nt: TGTGCCTGGAGCCAGGGGGCGCTTTCTAATGAAAAACTGTTTTTT

v_call: TRBV15
d_call: TRBD1
j_call: TRBJ1-2
clone_size: once
cdr3_aa: CATSSGGQENYGYTF
cdr3_nt: TGTGCCACCAGCAGCGGAGGACAGGAGAACTATGGCTACACCTTC

v_call: TRBV5-1
d_call: .
j_call: TRBJ1-5
clone_size: .
cdr3_aa: CASSLVAGADQPQHF
cdr3_nt: TGCGCCAGCAGCTTGGTCGCGGGGGCGGATCAGCCCCAGCATTTT

v_call: TRBV5-1
d_call: TRBD1
j_call: TRBJ1-1
clone_size: .
cdr3_aa: CASRQPGQGPNTEAFF
cdr3_nt: TGCGCCAGCAGACAACCGGGACAGGGGCCGAACACTGAAGCTTTCTTT

v_call: TRBV5-1
d_call: .
j_call: TRBJ2-3
clone_size: .
cdr3_aa: CASSLLTASTDTQYF
cdr3_nt: TGCGCCAGCAGCTTGTTGACAGCTAGCACAGATACGCAGTATTTT

v_call: TRBV5-6
d_call: .
j_call: TRBJ2-7
clone_size: once
cdr3_aa: CASSLPADIEQYF
cdr3_nt: TGTGCCAGCAGCTTGCCGGCGGATATTGAGCAGTACTTC

v_call: TRBV4-2
d_call: TRBD1
j_call: TRBJ2-7
clone_size: once
cdr3_aa: CASRYTGTGGEQYF
cdr3_nt: TGTGCCAGCAGGTATACCGGGACAGGGGGAGAGCAGTACTTC

v_call: TRBV18
d_call: .
j_call: TRBJ1-1
clone_size: .
cdr3_aa: CASSDSMNTEAFF
cdr3_nt: TGTGCCAGCTCAGATAGTATGAACACTGAAGCTTTCTTT

v_call: TRBV18
d_call: .
j_call: TRBJ1-6
clone_size: .
cdr3_aa: CASSPSPRGSPLHF
cdr3_nt: TGTGCCAGCTCACCCAGTCCTCGGGGATCACCCCTCCACTTT

v_call: TRBV10-3
d_call: .
j_call: TRBJ2-1
clone_size: .
cdr3_aa: CAISENIEQFF
cdr3_nt: TGTGCCATCAGTGAGAATATTGAGCAGTTCTTC

v_call: TRBV6-5
d_call: .
j_call: TRBJ2-5
clone_size: once
cdr3_aa: CASSGGLMETQYF
cdr3_nt: TGTGCCAGCAGCGGGGGGCTAATGGAGACCCAGTACTTC

v_call: TRBV7-8
d_call: .
j_call: TRBJ2-3
clone_size: few
cdr3_aa: CASSLWPNTDTQYF
cdr3_nt: TGTGCCAGCAGCTTATGGCCGAACACAGATACGCAGTATTTT

v_call: TRBV2
d_call: TRBD1
j_call: TRBJ2-6
clone_size: .
cdr3_aa: CATLQSQGAWGANVLTF
cdr3_nt: TGTGCCACCCTTCAGAGTCAGGGGGCGTGGGGGGCCAACGTCCTGACTTTC

v_call: TRBV11-2
d_call: .
j_call: TRBJ2-6
clone_size: .
cdr3_aa: CASSTHEGSGANVLTF
cdr3_nt: TGTGCCAGCAGCACCCACGAGGGCTCTGGGGCCAACGTCCTGACTTTC

v_call: TRBV6-5
d_call: TRBD1
j_call: TRBJ2-4
clone_size: .
cdr3_aa: CASSTRDRNIQYF
cdr3_nt: TGTGCCAGCAGTACACGGGACAGAAACATTCAGTACTTC

v_call: TRBV12-3/TRBV12-4
d_call: TRBD1
j_call: TRBJ1-6
clone_size: .
cdr3_aa: CASLNRGRSPLHF
cdr3_nt: TGTGCCAGCCTAAACAGGGGACGTTCACCCCTCCACTTT

v_call: TRBV19
d_call: .
j_call: TRBJ2-7
clone_size: .
cdr3_aa: CASSSAGSYEQYF
cdr3_nt: TGTGCCAGTAGTTCTGCAGGCTCCTACGAGCAGTACTTC

v_call: TRBV18
d_call: .
j_call: TRBJ1-1
clone_size: few
cdr3_aa: CASSPPASGDTEAFF
cdr3_nt: TGTGCCAGCTCACCACCGGCGTCGGGGGACACTGAAGCTTTCTTT

v_call: TRBV14
d_call: .
j_call: TRBJ2-1
clone_size: .
cdr3_aa: CASSQDSQRAYNEQFF
cdr3_nt: TGTGCCAGCAGCCAAGATTCCCAGCGGGCCTACAATGAGCAGTTCTTC

v_call: TRBV5-6
d_call: TRBD1
j_call: TRBJ1-5
clone_size: .
cdr3_aa: CASSLGQVNQPQHF
cdr3_nt: TGTGCCAGCAGCCTAGGACAGGTTAATCAGCCCCAGCATTTT

v_call: TRBV5-1
d_call: .
j_call: TRBJ2-7
clone_size: .
cdr3_aa: CASSLGVSSYEQYF
cdr3_nt: TGCGCCAGCAGCTTGGGAGTGTCCTCCTACGAGCAGTACTTC

v_call: TRBV7-8
d_call: TRBD2
j_call: TRBJ2-7
clone_size: .
cdr3_aa: CASSFAGGSNEQYF
cdr3_nt: TGTGCCAGCAGCTTCGCGGGAGGTTCTAACGAGCAGTACTTC

v_call: TRBV19
d_call: TRBD1
j_call: TRBJ2-3
clone_size: .
cdr3_aa: CASSPTGAKDTQYF
cdr3_nt: TGTGCCAGCTCCCCAACAGGGGCAAAAGATACGCAGTATTTT

v_call: TRBV19
d_call: TRBD1
j_call: TRBJ1-5
clone_size: .
cdr3_aa: CASSMGDRDIQPQHF
cdr3_nt: TGTGCCAGTAGTATGGGGGACAGGGATATCCAGCCCCAGCATTTT

v_call: TRBV6-6
d_call: TRBD2
j_call: TRBJ2-1
clone_size: .
cdr3_aa: CASSPSPLAGYWNEQFF
cdr3_nt: TGTGCCAGCAGTCCCTCCCCACTAGCGGGATACTGGAATGAGCAGTTCTTC

v_call: TRBV7-2
d_call: TRBD1
j_call: TRBJ1-6
clone_size: .
cdr3_aa: CASRRDRDNSPLHF
cdr3_nt: TGTGCCAGCAGACGGGACAGAGATAATTCACCCCTCCACTTT

v_call: TRBV7-3
d_call: TRBD1
j_call: TRBJ2-2
clone_size: .
cdr3_aa: CASSTQGFRELFF
cdr3_nt: TGTGCCAGCAGCACACAGGGGTTCCGGGAGCTGTTTTTT

v_call: TRBV6-1
d_call: .
j_call: TRBJ2-7
clone_size: .
cdr3_aa: CASSEARIYEQYF
cdr3_nt: TGTGCCAGCAGTGAAGCGCGGATCTACGAGCAGTACTTC

v_call: TRBV18
d_call: TRBD2
j_call: TRBJ2-2
clone_size: .
cdr3_aa: CASSPLGLAGAGELFF
cdr3_nt: TGTGCCAGCTCACCACTAGGACTAGCGGGAGCCGGGGAGCTGTTTTTT